A selection of T cell receptor beta chains follows, all from one sample in a study of blood T cell repertoires in COVID-19. The method was immunoSEQ multiplex PCR; TCRdb's version includes in-frame clones alone and lacks a portion of them. The sample lists some 170,000 clones; 75% to 85% were seen once. Sequences were obtained from PBMCs or T cells enriched from blood (not recorded which). These receptor sequences come from a man aged 50-59 years who had recovered from COVID-19. CDR3s include the opening cysteine and the closing phenylalanine or tryptophan. D genes are given only for firm matches. Clone size is shown for a subset of rows, as once, few, many or a class of expanded clone.

d_call: .; v_call: TRBV9; j_call: TRBJ1-2; clone_size: once; cdr3_nt: TGTGCCAGCAGCAAAGGACTGCCGGGTAACTATGGCTACACCTTC; cdr3_aa: CASSKGLPGNYGYTF
d_call: .; v_call: TRBV5-4; j_call: TRBJ2-7; clone_size: .; cdr3_nt: TGTGCCAGCAGCTTGGCAGGGCCCTACGAGCAGTACTTC; cdr3_aa: CASSLAGPYEQYF
d_call: TRBD1; v_call: TRBV7-6; j_call: TRBJ2-1; clone_size: .; cdr3_nt: TGTGCCAGCAGCCCTGGGACAGGGGGCTTCAGCTCCTACAATGAGCAGTTCTTC; cdr3_aa: CASSPGTGGFSSYNEQFF
d_call: .; v_call: TRBV6-5; j_call: TRBJ1-5; clone_size: .; cdr3_nt: TGTGCCAGCAGGCTTTCAGGGAATAGCAATCAGCCCCAGCATTTT; cdr3_aa: CASRLSGNSNQPQHF
d_call: TRBD1; v_call: TRBV5-4; j_call: TRBJ1-3; clone_size: .; cdr3_nt: TGTGCCAGCAGCTTTGACAGGGTTCCTGGAAACACCATATATTTT; cdr3_aa: CASSFDRVPGNTIYF
d_call: TRBD2; v_call: TRBV25-1; j_call: TRBJ2-7; clone_size: .; cdr3_nt: TGTGCCAGCAGTGACCCGGGAGGGGACTACGAGCAGTACTTC; cdr3_aa: CASSDPGGDYEQYF
d_call: .; v_call: TRBV6-1; j_call: TRBJ1-5; clone_size: .; cdr3_nt: TGTGCCAGCAGTGAAGGAGGCGCCCGAACTCAGCCCCAGCATTTT; cdr3_aa: CASSEGGARTQPQHF
d_call: .; v_call: TRBV10-3; j_call: TRBJ1-5; clone_size: .; cdr3_nt: TGTGCCACCCAAGGAGGGTACGGGTCCACAGGTCATAGCAATCAGCCCCAGCATTTT; cdr3_aa: CATQGGYGSTGHSNQPQHF
d_call: TRBD2; v_call: TRBV10-3; j_call: TRBJ2-3; clone_size: .; cdr3_nt: TGTGCCATCAGTGAAGGGACTAGCGGGGGGGCCAGGGCAGATACGCAGTATTTT; cdr3_aa: CAISEGTSGGARADTQYF
d_call: .; v_call: TRBV20-1; j_call: TRBJ1-6; clone_size: .; cdr3_nt: TGCAGTGCTAGTATGCCGGGTACTTCACCCCTCCACTTT; cdr3_aa: CSASMPGTSPLHF
d_call: .; v_call: TRBV6-5; j_call: TRBJ1-2; clone_size: .; cdr3_nt: TGTGCCAGCGGGCATGGGGGGGTTAACTATGGCTACACCTTC; cdr3_aa: CASGHGGVNYGYTF
d_call: .; v_call: TRBV24-1; j_call: TRBJ2-7; clone_size: .; cdr3_nt: TGTGCCACCAGTGATTCATCCTACGAGCAGTACTTC; cdr3_aa: CATSDSSYEQYF
d_call: .; v_call: TRBV27; j_call: TRBJ1-3; clone_size: .; cdr3_nt: TGTGCCAGCCAGGAAGACGGCTCAGTAGGAAACACCATATATTTT; cdr3_aa: CASQEDGSVGNTIYF
d_call: TRBD1; v_call: TRBV5-1; j_call: TRBJ1-2; clone_size: .; cdr3_nt: TGCGCCAGCAGCGTTGGGACAGGGTCTAACTATGGCTACACCTTC; cdr3_aa: CASSVGTGSNYGYTF
d_call: TRBD1; v_call: TRBV24-1; j_call: TRBJ1-5; clone_size: .; cdr3_nt: TGTGCCACCAGTGGACAGGGTTATAGCAATCAGCCCCAGCATTTT; cdr3_aa: CATSGQGYSNQPQHF
d_call: .; v_call: TRBV10-1; j_call: TRBJ2-1; clone_size: .; cdr3_nt: TGCGCCAGCAGTGTATTTTCAGGGGCCAATGAGCAGTTCTTC; cdr3_aa: CASSVFSGANEQFF
d_call: TRBD1; v_call: TRBV18; j_call: TRBJ1-1; clone_size: .; cdr3_nt: TGTGCCAGCTCACCGGGACAGGGGGCGGGCACTGAAGCTTTCTTT; cdr3_aa: CASSPGQGAGTEAFF
d_call: .; v_call: TRBV5-1; j_call: TRBJ2-1; clone_size: .; cdr3_nt: TGCGCCAGCAGCTTCGGGGATACTTCCTACAATGAGCAGTTCTTC; cdr3_aa: CASSFGDTSYNEQFF
d_call: TRBD1; v_call: TRBV5-1; j_call: TRBJ1-6; clone_size: .; cdr3_nt: TGCGCCAGCAGCTTGAACCGCCCAGGACAGGGGGACGTGCCCCTCCACTTT; cdr3_aa: CASSLNRPGQGDVPLHF
d_call: TRBD1; v_call: TRBV7-2; j_call: TRBJ1-4; clone_size: .; cdr3_nt: TGTGCCAGCAGCAAAAACAGGGGGAACTATAGATTTTTT; cdr3_aa: CASSKNRGNYRFF
d_call: .; v_call: TRBV18; j_call: TRBJ1-6; clone_size: .; cdr3_nt: TGTGCCAGCTCACCTTTGGGGAGCGATTCACCCCTCCACTTT; cdr3_aa: CASSPLGSDSPLHF
d_call: .; v_call: TRBV6-5; j_call: TRBJ1-6; clone_size: .; cdr3_nt: TGTGCCAGCAAGAACCGGGGGAATAATTCACCCCTCCACTTT; cdr3_aa: CASKNRGNNSPLHF